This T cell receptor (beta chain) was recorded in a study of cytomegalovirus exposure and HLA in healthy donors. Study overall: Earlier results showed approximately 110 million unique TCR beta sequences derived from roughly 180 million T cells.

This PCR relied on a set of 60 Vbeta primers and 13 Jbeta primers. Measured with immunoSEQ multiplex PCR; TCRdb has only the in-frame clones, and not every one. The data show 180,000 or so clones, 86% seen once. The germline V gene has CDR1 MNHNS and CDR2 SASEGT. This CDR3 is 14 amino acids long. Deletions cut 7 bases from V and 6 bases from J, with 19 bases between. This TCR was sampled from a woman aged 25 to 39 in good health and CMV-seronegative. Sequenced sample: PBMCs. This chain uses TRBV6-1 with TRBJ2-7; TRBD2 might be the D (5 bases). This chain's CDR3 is CASIKPGVLTEQYF. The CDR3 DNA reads TGTGCCAGCATCAAACCCGGGGTTCTGACCGAGCAGTACTTC.